This is a list of T cell receptor beta chains from one sample in a study of cytomegalovirus exposure and HLA in healthy donors. This table comes from immunoSEQ multiplex PCR, and its TCRdb copy is limited to in-frame clones, with some not included. The top ten hold about 9.1% of the sample, which has around 80,000 clones, under 80% seen once. Sequencing was carried out using PBMCs. All receptors derive from a man in his forties in good health and CMV-seropositive. CDR3s include the opening cysteine and the closing phenylalanine or tryptophan. The order of the fields is clone size, J gene, D gene, V gene, CDR3 protein, CDR3 DNA. The D gene is left open where the match is weak. Only part of the rows carry a size: once, few, many, or a class if the clone is expanded.

clone_size: .; j_call: TRBJ1-1; d_call: .; v_call: TRBV28; cdr3_aa: CASSFRRRGDTEAFF; cdr3_nt: TGTGCCAGCAGTTTTAGGAGGCGGGGGGACACTGAAGCTTTCTTT
clone_size: .; j_call: TRBJ2-5; d_call: .; v_call: TRBV28; cdr3_aa: CASSLQSLGTQYF; cdr3_nt: TGTGCCAGCAGCCTGCAGAGTCTAGGGACCCAGTACTTC
clone_size: .; j_call: TRBJ1-5; d_call: .; v_call: TRBV7-9; cdr3_aa: CASSFRDNQPQHF; cdr3_nt: TGTGCCAGCAGCTTCAGGGATAATCAGCCCCAGCATTTT
clone_size: .; j_call: TRBJ2-3; d_call: TRBD2; v_call: TRBV29-1; cdr3_aa: CSVAGSTDTQYF; cdr3_nt: TGCAGCGTAGCGGGAAGCACAGATACGCAGTATTTT
clone_size: .; j_call: TRBJ1-2; d_call: .; v_call: TRBV2; cdr3_aa: CASSLQGINYGYTF; cdr3_nt: TGTGCCAGCAGTCTCCAGGGAATTAACTATGGCTACACCTTC
clone_size: few; j_call: TRBJ2-1; d_call: TRBD2; v_call: TRBV9; cdr3_aa: CASNGLSGSHNEQFF; cdr3_nt: TGTGCCAGCAATGGGTTGAGCGGGAGCCACAATGAGCAGTTCTTC
clone_size: .; j_call: TRBJ2-1; d_call: .; v_call: TRBV5-1; cdr3_aa: CASSLAGGANEQFF; cdr3_nt: TGCGCCAGCAGCTTGGCCGGGGGAGCCAATGAGCAGTTCTTC
clone_size: .; j_call: TRBJ1-1; d_call: TRBD1; v_call: TRBV5-1; cdr3_aa: CASSSLAQGENTEAFF; cdr3_nt: TGCGCCAGCAGCTCGTTGGCCCAGGGGGAGAACACTGAAGCTTTCTTT
clone_size: .; j_call: TRBJ2-3; d_call: TRBD2; v_call: TRBV10-1; cdr3_aa: CASSEGSGGRTDTQYF; cdr3_nt: TGCGCCAGCAGTGAAGGTAGCGGGGGACGCACAGATACGCAGTATTTT
clone_size: .; j_call: TRBJ1-4; d_call: TRBD1; v_call: TRBV27; cdr3_aa: CASSLSGTGGFSTNEKLFF; cdr3_nt: TGTGCCAGCAGTTTATCCGGGACAGGGGGATTTTCAACTAATGAAAAACTGTTTTTT
clone_size: .; j_call: TRBJ1-6; d_call: .; v_call: TRBV9; cdr3_aa: CASSPYGGANSPLHF; cdr3_nt: TGTGCCAGCAGCCCCTACGGGGGGGCTAATTCACCCCTCCACTTT
clone_size: .; j_call: TRBJ1-5; d_call: TRBD1; v_call: TRBV6-4; cdr3_aa: CAVPGGANNQPQHF; cdr3_nt: TGTGCCGTTCCAGGGGGCGCGAACAATCAGCCCCAGCATTTT
clone_size: .; j_call: TRBJ1-6; d_call: .; v_call: TRBV27; cdr3_aa: CASTADRTDSPLHF; cdr3_nt: TGTGCCAGCACCGCTGACAGGACCGACTCACCCCTCCACTTT
clone_size: .; j_call: TRBJ2-3; d_call: TRBD2; v_call: TRBV29-1; cdr3_aa: CSVDGPAGGRVDTQYF; cdr3_nt: TGCAGCGTTGATGGGCCGGCGGGAGGCCGGGTAGATACGCAGTATTTT
clone_size: .; j_call: TRBJ2-3; d_call: .; v_call: TRBV4-3; cdr3_aa: CASSQGGLARDTQYF; cdr3_nt: TGCGCCAGCAGCCAAGGCGGACTCGCTAGAGATACGCAGTATTTT
clone_size: few; j_call: TRBJ1-2; d_call: .; v_call: TRBV6-5; cdr3_aa: CASTSAELWRGYTF; cdr3_nt: TGTGCCAGCACCAGCGCGGAGCTATGGAGAGGCTACACCTTC
clone_size: .; j_call: TRBJ1-1; d_call: .; v_call: TRBV27; cdr3_aa: CASRRGAQPFF; cdr3_nt: TGTGCCAGCAGGCGGGGGGCGCAACCTTTCTTT
clone_size: .; j_call: TRBJ2-5; d_call: TRBD1; v_call: TRBV7-2; cdr3_aa: CASSSTDRGRRETQYF; cdr3_nt: TGTGCCAGCAGCTCCACAGACAGGGGCCGAAGGGAGACCCAGTACTTC
clone_size: .; j_call: TRBJ1-3; d_call: .; v_call: TRBV4-1; cdr3_aa: CASSQEAGYNTIYF; cdr3_nt: TGCGCCAGCAGCCAAGAGGCAGGGTATAACACCATATATTTT
clone_size: .; j_call: TRBJ2-7; d_call: TRBD2; v_call: TRBV6-1; cdr3_aa: CAAWERGTDEQYF; cdr3_nt: TGTGCCGCTTGGGAGCGGGGGACGGACGAGCAGTACTTC
clone_size: .; j_call: TRBJ1-1; d_call: .; v_call: TRBV5-1; cdr3_aa: CASSSVRNTEAFF; cdr3_nt: TGCGCCAGCAGCTCTGTGCGGAACACTGAAGCTTTCTTT
clone_size: once; j_call: TRBJ2-7; d_call: .; v_call: TRBV29-1; cdr3_aa: CSVSFSYEQYF; cdr3_nt: TGCAGCGTTTCTTTCTCCTACGAGCAGTACTTC